The 19 T cell receptor beta chains presented below share a single source sample, sequenced in a study of T-cell reconstitution after alpha-beta-depleted transplantation in children. Library preparation (for TCRbeta) was performed with unique molecular identifiers. TCRdb analysed the PCR reads with MiXCR anew, one entry per CDR3 protein. The sample contains approximately 800,000 distinct CDR3 sequences, roughly 16% of which appear only once. The material sequenced was PBMCs, mostly from graft donor cells, taken 360 days after TCRalphabeta/CD19-depleted stem cell transplant. Receptors were obtained from a male patient younger than 18 who had a stem cell transplant for acute lymphoblastic leukemia, so the T cells may come from the graft donor.

The rearrangement links TRBV18 to TRBJ2-7; 11 bases line up with TRBD2. This CDR3 has 15 amino acids. CDR1 and CDR2 (germline): KGHSH, LQKENI. Unmatched junction bases numbered 7, after V lost 3 bases and J lost 6 bases. Written as DNA, the CDR3 is TGTGCCAGCTCACCTGGACTAGCGGGCGCTACCGAGCAGTACTTC. Amino acids: CASSPGLAGATEQYF.

This clonotype has more than one count but fewer than ten. The rearrangement links TRBV6-2 or TRBV6-3 to TRBJ2-5; 7 bases map to TRBD2. Germline trimming cut 0 bases from V and 0 bases from J; bases unmatched to any gene: 7. Germline CDR1 and CDR2: MNHEY and SVGEGT. CDR3 size: 17 residues. Here the CDR3 reads CASSYSIQRGYQETQYF. DNA for the CDR3: TGTGCCAGCAGTTACTCGATCCAGCGGGGCTACCAAGAGACCCAGTACTTC.

The chain has TRBV5-1 and TRBJ2-1; maybe TRBD1 (6 bases). V lost 4 bases to trimming and J lost 12 bases, with 23 bases between them. The CDR3 loop spans 15 amino acids. From germline, CDR1 is SGHRS and CDR2 YFSETQ. The CDR3 nucleotides are TGCGCCAGCAGCCCCCACCTTACACAGGGCGAGGGGCAGTTCTTC. Protein: CASSPHLTQGEGQFF.

J is TRBJ2-1 and V is TRBV6-2 or TRBV6-3; D is perhaps TRBD2 (5 bases). The CDR3 runs to 17 residues. Germline V gene sequence: CDR1 MNHEY, CDR2 SVGEGT. The ends were cut back, 3 bases at V and 4 bases at J, with 19 bases in the middle. CDR3 in DNA: TGTGCCAGCAGTTATGGGTTGTGGGAGAACCCTTACAATGAGCAGTTCTTC. Translated, it gives CASSYGLWENPYNEQFF.

The V call is TRBV12-3 or TRBV12-4, the J call TRBJ2-1; 11 positions match TRBD2. Unmatched junction bases numbered 7, after V lost 5 bases and J lost 1 base. CDR3 length: 17 residues. The CDR3 DNA reads as TGTGCCAGCAGTAACTCTAGCGGGAGGATGTCCTACAATGAGCAGTTCTTC. This gives the protein CASSNSSGRMSYNEQFF.

This clonotype was detected many times. The genes are TRBV18 and TRBJ2-5; D may be TRBD2 (6 bases). The V gene lost 4 bases and the J gene lost 5 bases, with 17 bases spanning the gap. This CDR3 spans 15 amino acids. CDR1 KGHSH and CDR2 LQKENI come from the germline V gene. CDR3: CASSLHVGRTETQYF. The DNA of the CDR3 is TGTGCCAGCTCACTCCACGTGGGGAGGACCGAGACCCAGTACTTC.

This clonotype was detected only a few times. J is TRBJ2-1 and V is TRBV6-5; D is possibly TRBD1 or TRBD2 (5 bases each). This CDR3 is 14 amino acids long. Germline V gene sequence: CDR1 MNHEY, CDR2 SVGAGI. Trimming shortened V by 8 bases and J by 6 bases, and 17 bases separated the two germline ends. The CDR3 coding sequence is TGTGCCAGCGGGTCTGGGGCTAGCTTCAATGAGCAGTTCTTC. Translating gives CASGSGASFNEQFF.

This sequence joins TRBV2 and TRBJ2-6, with 8 nucleotides matching TRBD1. This CDR3 is built from 20 residues. CDR1 SNHLY and CDR2 FYNNEI come from the germline V gene. V trimming: 6 bases; J trimming: 0 bases; junction bases outside the gene matches: 16. CDR3 nucleotide sequence: TGTGCCAGCAGCTACCTGAGGACAGGGATGGGCCACTCTGGGGCCAACGTCCTGACTTTC. Its translation is CASSYLRTGMGHSGANVLTF. Together with reference TRBV2 and TRBJ2-6, the CDR3 gives the full variable domain: EPEVTQTPSHQVTQMGQEVILRCVPISNHLYFYWYRQILGQKVEFLVSFYNNEISEKSEIFDDQFSVERPDGSNFTLKIRSTKLEDSAMYFCASSYLRTGMGHSGANVLTFGAGSRLTVL.

This clonotype was observed a handful of times. The chain combines TRBV28 with TRBJ2-7; D not resolved. Germline CDR1 reads MDHEN; CDR2 reads SYDVKM. The CDR3 sequence is 15 residues long. Trimming cost V 2 bases and J 0 bases, with 11 bases left between them. The CDR3 DNA sequence: TGTGCCAGCAGTTTAGACCTCCTGAGCTCCTACGAGCAGTACTTC. This gives the protein CASSLDLLSSYEQYF.

This chain joins TRBV5-1 and TRBJ1-3; 7 bases are a match to TRBD1. Germline loops: CDR1 SGHRS, CDR2 YFSETQ. The V gene end was trimmed by 4 bases and the J gene end by 0 bases; junction bases not matched to a gene: 10. The CDR3 spans 17 residues. The DNA for the CDR3 is TGCGCCAGCAGCGATGGGGACAGATATGCCTCTGGAAACACCATATATTTT. Protein: CASSDGDRYASGNTIYF. The full variable domain, completed using reference TRBV5-1 and TRBJ1-3, is KAGVTQTPRYLIKTRGQQVTLSCSPISGHRSVSWYQQTPGQGLQFLFEYFSETQRNKGNFPGRFSGRQFSNSRSEMNVSTLELGDSALYLCASSDGDRYASGNTIYFGEGSWLTVV.

As concerns this clonotype: Mismatch with germline at one junction end may stem from a read error. The chain has TRBV7-9 and TRBJ2-2; 10 nucleotides align to TRBD2. The germline gives CDR1 SEHNR, CDR2 FQNEAQ (reference sequence). The CDR3 covers 11 residues. CDR3 DNA sequence: TGTGCCAGCAGCTTATCCGGGACTAGCGATTTT. This translates into CASSLSGTSDF.

This clonotype was counted between two and nine times. This chain connects TRBV12-3 or TRBV12-4 to TRBJ2-2, with 7 bases lining up with TRBD1. J gave up 7 bases and V 10 bases, and 6 bases lay outside the gene matches. The CDR3 runs 12 residues. As DNA, the CDR3 is TGTGCCACCCAAACAGGGGTCGGGGAGCTGTTTTTT. Translating gives CATQTGVGELFF.

This clonotype appeared a few times. The rearrangement joins TRBV6-5 to TRBJ1-2, with D perhaps TRBD1 (5 bases). Per the germline V gene, CDR1 is MNHEY and CDR2 is SVGAGI. Trimming shortened V by 2 bases and J by 6 bases, and 16 bases separated the two germline ends. CDR3 length: 15 amino acids. The chain's CDR3 is CASSYISRGPNGYTF. The CDR3 bases are TGTGCCAGCAGTTACATTTCAAGGGGACCAAATGGCTACACCTTC.

This clonotype was detected only a few times. This chain joins TRBV7-2 and TRBJ2-7, with 9 bases that match TRBD2. CDR1 and CDR2 (germline): SGHTA, FQGNSA. The trim removed 5 bases at V and 4 bases at J, leaving 12 bases unmatched. This CDR3 spans 16 amino acids. CDR3 sequence (DNA): TGTGCCAGCAGCACACGAGGAGGAGCGGGAGGATACGAGCAGTACTTC. Its translation: CASSTRGGAGGYEQYF.

V is TRBV10-2 and J is TRBJ2-5; 12 bases are a match to TRBD2. Germline CDR1 and CDR2: WSHSY and SAAADI. This CDR3 contains 13 residues. V lost 9 bases to trimming and J lost 5 bases; unmatched junction nucleotides: 4. CDR3 in DNA: TGCGCCAGTGGACTAGCGGGGAGCGAGACCCAGTACTTC. Translated, it gives CASGLAGSETQYF.

Only a few counts were recorded for this clonotype. The chain joins TRBV2 to TRBJ2-7; no definite D call. Germline V gene sequence: CDR1 SNHLY, CDR2 FYNNEI. V lost 6 bases and J 1 base, leaving 13 bases between the germline ends. The CDR3 is made up of 14 amino acids. The CDR3 DNA follows: TGTGCCAGCAGCAATGAGGCACGATCCTACGAGCAGTACTTC. Translated: CASSNEARSYEQYF.

The chain links TRBV7-6 to TRBJ2-5; TRBD2 aligns across 8 bases. CDR3 length equals 16 residues. CDR1 is SGHVS and CDR2 is FNYEAQ in the germline V gene. The V segment lost 5 bases and the J segment 0 bases; nucleotides outside the gene matches: 8. The CDR3 sequence: CASSASERGYQETQYF. The DNA of the CDR3 is TGTGCCAGCAGCGCCTCGGAGCGGGGGTACCAAGAGACCCAGTACTTC.

This clonotype has ten or more counts. This chain joins TRBV2 and TRBJ2-1; 10 bases are shared with TRBD1. Germline lookup yields CDR1 SNHLY and CDR2 FYNNEI. The V gene end was trimmed by 8 bases and the J gene end by 10 bases; junction bases not matched to a gene: 8. This CDR3 region has 13 residues. DNA for the CDR3: TGTGCCAGCGATCGACAGGGGGCTATCGAGCAGTTCTTC. It specifies CASDRQGAIEQFF.

The chain has TRBV30 and TRBJ2-1, with 7 positions matching TRBD1. This CDR3 is 14 amino acids long. Germline V gene lookup returns CDR1 GTSNPN and CDR2 SVGIG (reference sequence). V lost 0 bases and J lost 8; bases outside the gene matches: 7. The CDR3 reads CAWSVPTGWDEQFF. Written as DNA, the CDR3 is TGTGCCTGGAGTGTCCCGACAGGGTGGGATGAGCAGTTCTTC.